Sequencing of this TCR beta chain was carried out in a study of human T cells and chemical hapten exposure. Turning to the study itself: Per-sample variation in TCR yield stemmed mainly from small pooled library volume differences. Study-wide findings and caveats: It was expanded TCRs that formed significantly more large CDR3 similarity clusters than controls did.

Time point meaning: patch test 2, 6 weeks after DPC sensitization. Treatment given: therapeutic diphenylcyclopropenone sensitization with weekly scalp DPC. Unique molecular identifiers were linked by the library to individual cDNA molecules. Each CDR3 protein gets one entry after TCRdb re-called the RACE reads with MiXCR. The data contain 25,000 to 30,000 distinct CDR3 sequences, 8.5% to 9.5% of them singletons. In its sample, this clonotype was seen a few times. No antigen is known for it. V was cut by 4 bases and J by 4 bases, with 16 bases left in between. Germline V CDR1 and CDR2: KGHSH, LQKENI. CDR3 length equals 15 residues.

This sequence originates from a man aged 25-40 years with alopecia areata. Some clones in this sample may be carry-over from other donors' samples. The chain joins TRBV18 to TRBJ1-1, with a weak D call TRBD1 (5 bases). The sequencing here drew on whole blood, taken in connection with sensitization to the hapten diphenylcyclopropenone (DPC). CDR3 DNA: TGTGCCAGCTCACTAGACCTCAGGGAGGGCACTGAAGCTTTCTTT. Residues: CASSLDLREGTEAFF.